Listed here are 5 T cell receptor beta chains from one sample, sequenced in a study of blood T cell repertoires in COVID-19. TCRdb's table, derived via immunoSEQ multiplex PCR, lists solely in-frame clones and lacks some. The sample shows roughly 230,000 clones, around 83% of them seen only once. The material sequenced was PBMCs or T cells enriched from blood (not recorded which). The source is a woman in her forties or fifties who had been exposed to COVID-19.

CDR3 nucleotide sequence: TGTGCCTGGAGCAGGGAATCTGGAAACACCATATATTTT. It yields the protein CAWSRESGNTIYF. V usage is TRBV30 and J usage is TRBJ1-3, with D possibly matching TRBD1 (5 bases). The V gene's germline CDR1 is GTSNPN and CDR2 SVGIG (reference sequence). The CDR3 extends over 13 amino acids. Trimming took off 3 bases at V and 1 base at J, with 7 bases between the two ends.

CDR3 DNA sequence: TGTGCCTCCTACAGGGGGGGAGATGGGGAAGCTTTCTTT. Translated: CASYRGGDGEAFF. V and J are TRBV10-3 and TRBJ1-1; 8 bases line up with TRBD1. Trimming cost V 11 bases and J 8 bases; bases outside gene matches: 13. The CDR3 length is 13 residues. In germline, CDR1 is ENHRY, CDR2 SYGVKD.

This chain links TRBV10-3 with TRBJ2-3; TRBD2 matches at 7 bases. Trimming removed 4 bases from V and 0 bases from J; junction bases left unmatched: 4. The CDR3 totals 15 residues. Germline V CDR1 and CDR2: ENHRY, SYGVKD. In DNA form, the CDR3 reads TGTGCCATCAGTGGGCTAGCGGATAGCACAGATACGCAGTATTTT. The encoded protein is CAISGLADSTDTQYF.

V usage is TRBV29-1 and J usage is TRBJ1-3, with D perhaps matching TRBD1 (6 bases). Trimming left V 5 bases short and J 2 bases short, with 13 bases between. The germline V gene encodes CDR1 SQVTM and CDR2 ANQGSEA. The CDR3 has 14 residues. This CDR3 is CSVRIAGAGNTIYF. Written as DNA, the CDR3 is TGCAGCGTTAGGATAGCAGGGGCTGGAAACACCATATATTTT.

This sequence joins TRBV29-1 and TRBJ2-2; D perhaps matches TRBD2 (5 bases). Germline V gene data show CDR1 as SQVTM and CDR2 as ANQGSEA. CDR3 length: 12 residues. The V end was cut by 1 base, the J end by 6 bases, with 6 bases between. CDR3 region: CSVEGGSGELFF. CDR3 sequence (DNA): TGCAGCGTTGAAGGAGGGTCCGGGGAGCTGTTTTTT.